This is a list of T cell receptor beta chains from one sample in a study of cytomegalovirus exposure and HLA in healthy donors. Assay: immunoSEQ multiplex PCR; the TCRdb copy retains only in-frame clones and omits some. The table has approximately 150,000 clones, around 80% seen once. Sequencing used PBMCs. The receptors shown here come from a woman in her 40s in good health and CMV-seronegative. Each CDR3 is given with its conserved first and last residue. The order of the fields is J gene, clone size, CDR3 length, V gene, D gene, CDR3 protein, CDR3 DNA. D genes are given only for firm matches. Where a row states a size, it is once, few, many or the class of an expanded clone; other rows omit it.

>TRBJ2-5|-|16|TRBV30|-
CAYSGAVTNYQETQYF
TGTGCCTATTCAGGGGCCGTGACAAACTATCAAGAGACCCAGTACTTC
>TRBJ1-1|-|11|TRBV30|-
CAWRSTTEAFF
TGTGCCTGGAGATCTACCACTGAAGCTTTCTTT
>TRBJ1-5|-|13|TRBV19|-
CASNPGRGQPQHF
TGTGCCAGTAACCCGGGTAGGGGTCAGCCCCAGCATTTT
>TRBJ2-2|-|17|TRBV4-2|-
CASSQDSASAYTGELFF
TGTGCCAGCAGCCAAGACTCGGCTAGCGCGTACACCGGGGAGCTGTTTTTT
>TRBJ2-3|once|14|TRBV10-3|-
CAISPGHSTDTQYF
TGTGCCATCAGCCCCGGACACAGCACAGATACGCAGTATTTT
>TRBJ1-3|-|15|TRBV28|-
CASSSDSFSGNTIYF
TGTGCCAGCAGTTCCGACAGCTTCTCTGGAAACACCATATATTTT
>TRBJ1-1|-|15|TRBV11-1|TRBD1
CASRMGTEVDTEAFF
TGTGCCAGCAGGATGGGGACAGAAGTGGACACTGAAGCTTTCTTT
>TRBJ2-3|-|12|TRBV10-1|-
CASSGRDLTQYF
TGCGCCAGCTCTGGTCGGGATCTTACGCAGTATTTT
>TRBJ2-7|-|15|TRBV5-8|-
CASSQIQGWGYEQYF
TGTGCCAGCAGCCAAATTCAGGGGTGGGGCTACGAGCAGTACTTC
>TRBJ1-6|-|16|TRBV6-1|TRBD1
CASSVRWTGEFSPLHF
TGTGCCAGCAGTGTCCGATGGACAGGAGAATTTTCACCCCTCCACTTT
>TRBJ2-3|-|14|TRBV28|TRBD2
CASSPGLATDTQYF
TGTGCCAGCAGTCCCGGACTAGCTACGGATACGCAGTATTTT
>TRBJ1-1|-|14|TRBV28|-
CASSPTGQLKEAFF
TGTGCCAGCAGTCCTACGGGACAATTGAAAGAAGCTTTCTTT
>TRBJ2-2|-|16|TRBV7-8|-
CASSSRQATNTGELFF
TGTGCCAGCAGCTCCCGACAGGCTACGAACACCGGGGAGCTGTTTTTT
>TRBJ2-1|-|12|TRBV10-3|TRBD1
CATRTGWNEQFF
TGTGCCACGCGGACAGGGTGGAATGAGCAGTTCTTC
>TRBJ2-5|-|16|TRBV28|-
CASSFRSGIHQETQYF
TGTGCCAGCAGTTTTAGGTCAGGGATCCACCAAGAGACCCAGTACTTC
>TRBJ2-2|-|13|TRBV28|-
CASREGNTGELFF
TGTGCCAGCAGAGAGGGAAACACCGGGGAGCTGTTTTTT
>TRBJ2-3|-|15|TRBV11-2|TRBD2
CASSFLAGGADTQYF
TGTGCCAGCAGCTTCCTAGCGGGGGGCGCAGATACGCAGTATTTT
>TRBJ1-4|-|15|TRBV25-1|TRBD1
CASSEDGRGHEKLFF
TGTGCCAGCAGTGAAGACGGCAGGGGGCATGAAAAACTGTTTTTT
>TRBJ2-7|-|14|TRBV28|-
CASSAYLRGYEQYF
TGTGCCAGCAGTGCATACCTCAGGGGCTACGAGCAGTACTTC
>TRBJ2-7|-|13|TRBV11-3|-
CASSLRTAEDVYF
TGTGCCAGCAGCCTTCGGACAGCGGAGGACGTGTACTTC
>TRBJ2-1|-|16|TRBV7-2|TRBD2
CASSWSGGTRYNEQFF
TGTGCCAGCAGCTGGAGCGGGGGGACTCGGTACAATGAGCAGTTCTTC
>TRBJ2-7|-|14|TRBV27|-
CASRNRDSGYEQYF
TGTGCCAGCAGGAACCGGGACTCAGGCTACGAGCAGTACTTC
>TRBJ2-5|-|16|TRBV28|-
CASSGEDNRRPETQYF
TGTGCCAGCAGTGGGGAGGACAACCGACGGCCAGAGACCCAGTACTTC
>TRBJ2-1|-|16|TRBV5-5|TRBD2
CASSGSGGAYNNEQFF
TGTGCCAGCAGCGGTAGCGGGGGGGCCTACAACAATGAGCAGTTCTTC
>TRBJ1-1|-|19|TRBV7-9|-
CASSLVAVQGKTMNTEAFF
TGTGCCAGCAGCTTAGTTGCGGTACAGGGAAAAACGATGAACACTGAAGCTTTCTTT
>TRBJ1-2|-|13|TRBV28|-
CASKTPRVGGYTF
TGTGCCAGCAAGACCCCGAGGGTGGGAGGCTACACCTTC
>TRBJ2-3|-|16|TRBV2|-
CASSEQGQLSTDTQYF
TGTGCCAGCAGTGAGCAGGGACAACTCAGCACAGATACGCAGTATTTT
>TRBJ2-2|-|15|TRBV5-5|-
CASSLNTLNTGELFF
TGTGCCAGCAGCTTGAACACCTTGAACACCGGGGAGCTGTTTTTT
>TRBJ1-6|-|17|TRBV6-1|TRBD1
CASSEEGQGARNSPLHF
TGTGCCAGCAGTGAAGAGGGACAGGGGGCTCGGAATTCACCCCTCCACTTT
>TRBJ2-4|-|17|TRBV19|-
CASSIRGVGVAKNSQYF
TGTGCCAGTAGTATCCGCGGGGTCGGTGTAGCCAAAAACAGTCAGTACTTC
>TRBJ2-3|-|16|TRBV11-3|-
CASSLGSFGSTDTQYF
TGTGCCAGCAGCTTAGGCTCGTTCGGGAGCACAGATACGCAGTATTTT
>TRBJ2-3|-|13|TRBV5-4|-
CASSLQGSDTQYF
TGTGCCAGCAGCTTGCAGGGATCAGATACGCAGTATTTT
>TRBJ2-3|-|16|TRBV18|TRBD1
CASSLQGASSTDTQYF
TGTGCCAGCTCATTACAGGGGGCCTCTAGCACAGATACGCAGTATTTT
>TRBJ1-2|-|14|TRBV19|-
CASSHQHNNYGYTF
TGTGCCAGTAGTCACCAACATAATAACTATGGCTACACCTTC
>TRBJ2-1|-|14|TRBV2|-
CASSVGGGYNEQFF
TGTGCCAGCAGTGTGGGCGGAGGCTACAATGAGCAGTTCTTC
>TRBJ1-1|-|13|TRBV28|-
CASSLSSEPEAFF
TGTGCCAGCAGTTTATCAAGCGAGCCTGAAGCTTTCTTT
>TRBJ2-7|-|13|TRBV5-1|TRBD2
CARVKRELYEQYF
TGCGCCAGAGTTAAGCGGGAACTCTACGAGCAGTACTTC
>TRBJ2-3|-|15|TRBV21-1|-
CASNPTVTSTDTQYF
TGTGCCAGCAACCCGACTGTAACTAGCACAGATACGCAGTATTTT
>TRBJ2-1|-|16|TRBV28|TRBD2
CASSLSGTRRYNEQFF
TGTGCCAGCAGCCTCTCCGGGACTAGACGTTACAATGAGCAGTTCTTC
>TRBJ2-4|-|14|TRBV14|TRBD1
CASSLTGVQNSQYF
TGTGCCAGCAGCTTGACAGGGGTTCAAAACAGTCAGTACTTC
>TRBJ2-7|-|15|TRBV15|TRBD1
CATSRDQGAPGEQYF
TGTGCCACCAGCAGAGATCAGGGGGCGCCTGGCGAGCAGTACTTC
>TRBJ2-4|-|14|TRBV30|-
CAWSEGIGGNSQYF
TGTGCCTGGAGTGAAGGGATCGGGGGAAACAGTCAGTACTTC
>TRBJ1-3|few|15|TRBV7-2|-
CASSASPGTGNTIYF
TGTGCCAGCAGCGCCAGTCCCGGGACAGGAAACACCATATATTTT